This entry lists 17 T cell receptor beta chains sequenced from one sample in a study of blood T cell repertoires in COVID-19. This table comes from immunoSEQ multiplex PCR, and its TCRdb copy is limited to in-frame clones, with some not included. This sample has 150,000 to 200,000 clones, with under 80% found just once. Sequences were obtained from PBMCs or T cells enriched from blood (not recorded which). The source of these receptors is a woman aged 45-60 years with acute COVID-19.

Written as DNA, the CDR3 is TGTGCCACTTCCTGGACTGTCGGCGACAATGAGCAGTTCTTC. This gives the protein CATSWTVGDNEQFF. The rearrangement uses TRBV24-1 and TRBJ2-1; perhaps TRBD2 as D (5 bases). The CDR3 covers 14 residues. The germline V gene has CDR1 KGHDR and CDR2 SFDVKD. The V end lost 10 bases, the J end lost 5 bases, and 17 bases lay between the germline ends.

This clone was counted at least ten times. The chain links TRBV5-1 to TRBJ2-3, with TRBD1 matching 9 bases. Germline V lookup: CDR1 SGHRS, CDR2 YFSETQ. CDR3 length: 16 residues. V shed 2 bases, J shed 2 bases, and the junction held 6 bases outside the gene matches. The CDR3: CASSLGTGLYTDTQYF. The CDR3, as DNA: TGCGCCAGCAGCTTAGGGACAGGGCTCTACACAGATACGCAGTATTTT. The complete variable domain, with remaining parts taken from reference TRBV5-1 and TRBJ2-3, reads KAGVTQTPRYLIKTRGQQVTLSCSPISGHRSVSWYQQTPGQGLQFLFEYFSETQRNKGNFPGRFSGRQFSNSRSEMNVSTLELGDSALYLCASSLGTGLYTDTQYFGPGTRLTVL.

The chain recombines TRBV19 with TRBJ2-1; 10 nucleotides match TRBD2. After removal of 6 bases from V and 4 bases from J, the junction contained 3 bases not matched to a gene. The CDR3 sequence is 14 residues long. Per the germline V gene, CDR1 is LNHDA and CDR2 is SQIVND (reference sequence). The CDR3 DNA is TGTGCCAGTAGCGGTAGCGGGGGGTACAATGAGCAGTTCTTC. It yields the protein CASSGSGGYNEQFF.

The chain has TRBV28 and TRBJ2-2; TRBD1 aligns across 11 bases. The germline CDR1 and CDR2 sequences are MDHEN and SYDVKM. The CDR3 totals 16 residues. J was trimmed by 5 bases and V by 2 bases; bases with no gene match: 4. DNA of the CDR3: TGTGCCAGCAGTTTAGTGGGGACAGGGGGAACCGGGGAGCTGTTTTTT. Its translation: CASSLVGTGGTGELFF.

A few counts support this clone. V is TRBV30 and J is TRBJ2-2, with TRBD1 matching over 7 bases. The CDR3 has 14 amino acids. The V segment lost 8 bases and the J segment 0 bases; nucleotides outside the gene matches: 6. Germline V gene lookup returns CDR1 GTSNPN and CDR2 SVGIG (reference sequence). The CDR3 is CARQGVANTGELFF. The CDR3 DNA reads TGTGCCCGACAGGGAGTAGCGAACACCGGGGAGCTGTTTTTT.

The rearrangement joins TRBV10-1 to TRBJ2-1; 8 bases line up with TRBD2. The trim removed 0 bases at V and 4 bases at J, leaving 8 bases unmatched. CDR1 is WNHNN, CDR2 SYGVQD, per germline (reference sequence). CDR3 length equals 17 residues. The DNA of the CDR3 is TGCGCCAGCAGTGAGTCGGGGACTAGGACGGCATACAATGAGCAGTTCTTC. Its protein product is CASSESGTRTAYNEQFF.

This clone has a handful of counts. The CDR3 loop reads CASRQDRGLDTEAFF. In nucleotides, the CDR3 is TGTGCCAGCAGGCAAGACAGGGGGCTTGACACTGAAGCTTTCTTT. The chain couples TRBV2 to TRBJ1-1; 10 bases map to TRBD1. Germline V gene data show CDR1 as SNHLY and CDR2 as FYNNEI. The CDR3 runs 15 residues. The trim removed 6 bases at V and 3 bases at J, leaving 7 bases unmatched.

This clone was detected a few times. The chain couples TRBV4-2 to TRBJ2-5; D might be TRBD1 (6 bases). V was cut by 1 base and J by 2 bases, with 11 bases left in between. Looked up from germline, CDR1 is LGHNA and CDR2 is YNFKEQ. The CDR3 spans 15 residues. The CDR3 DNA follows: TGTGCCAGCAGCCAAGTCAGGGGCCAACAAGAGACCCAGTACTTC. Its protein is CASSQVRGQQETQYF.

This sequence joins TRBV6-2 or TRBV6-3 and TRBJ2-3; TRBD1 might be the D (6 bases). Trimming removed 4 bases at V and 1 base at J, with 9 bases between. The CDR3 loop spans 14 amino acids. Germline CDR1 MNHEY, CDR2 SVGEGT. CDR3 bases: TGTGCCAGCAGTTTAGAGGGGGGCACAGATACGCAGTATTTT. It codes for CASSLEGGTDTQYF.

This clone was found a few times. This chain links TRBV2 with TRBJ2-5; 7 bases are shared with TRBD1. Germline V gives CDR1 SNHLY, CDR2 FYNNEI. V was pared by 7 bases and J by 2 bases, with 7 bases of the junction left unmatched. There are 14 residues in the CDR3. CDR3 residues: CASKVSGGQETQYF. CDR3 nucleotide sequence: TGTGCCAGCAAGGTTTCAGGGGGTCAAGAGACCCAGTACTTC. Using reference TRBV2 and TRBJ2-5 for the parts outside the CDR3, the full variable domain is EPEVTQTPSHQVTQMGQEVILRCVPISNHLYFYWYRQILGQKVEFLVSFYNNEISEKSEIFDDQFSVERPDGSNFTLKIRSTKLEDSAMYFCASKVSGGQETQYFGPGTRLLVL.

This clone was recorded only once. The CDR3 DNA sequence: TGTGCCACCAGTGACCAAGGACAGGGCTTCTATGGCTACACCTTC. Protein product: CATSDQGQGFYGYTF. This chain links TRBV24-1 with TRBJ1-2; 8 bases are shared with TRBD1. There are 15 residues in the CDR3. Germline V gene lookup returns CDR1 KGHDR and CDR2 SFDVKD. J gave up 4 bases and V 4 bases, and 7 bases lay outside the gene matches.

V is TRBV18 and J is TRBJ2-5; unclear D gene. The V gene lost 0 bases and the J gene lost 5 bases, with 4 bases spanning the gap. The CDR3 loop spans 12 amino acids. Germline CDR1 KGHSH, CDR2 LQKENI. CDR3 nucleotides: TGTGCCAGCTCACCACCAGCCGAGACCCAGTACTTC. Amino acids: CASSPPAETQYF.

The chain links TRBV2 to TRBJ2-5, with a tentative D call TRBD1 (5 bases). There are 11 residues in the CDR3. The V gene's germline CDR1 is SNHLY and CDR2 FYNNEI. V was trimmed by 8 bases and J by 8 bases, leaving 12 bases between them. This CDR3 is CASSFQGTQYF. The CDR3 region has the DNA TGTGCCAGCTCCTTTCAGGGCACCCAGTACTTC.

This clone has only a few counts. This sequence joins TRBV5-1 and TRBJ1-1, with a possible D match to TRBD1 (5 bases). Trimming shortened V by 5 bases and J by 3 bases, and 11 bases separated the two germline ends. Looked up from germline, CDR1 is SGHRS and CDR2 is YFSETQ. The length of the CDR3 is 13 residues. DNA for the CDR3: TGCGCCAGCAGGGCAGGGCAGTACACTGAAGCTTTCTTT. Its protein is CASRAGQYTEAFF.

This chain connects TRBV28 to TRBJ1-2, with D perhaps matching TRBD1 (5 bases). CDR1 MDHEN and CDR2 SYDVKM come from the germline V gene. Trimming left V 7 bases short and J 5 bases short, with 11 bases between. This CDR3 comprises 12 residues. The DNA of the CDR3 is TGTGCCAGCACCCTGGGGCAGTATGGCTACACCTTC. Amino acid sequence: CASTLGQYGYTF.

DNA for the CDR3: TGTGCCAGCAGGCAGGGTGGCCAGAATGAAAAACTGTTTTTT. The encoded protein is CASRQGGQNEKLFF. The chain has TRBV28 and TRBJ1-4, with D possibly matching TRBD1 (5 bases). This CDR3 has 14 amino acids. The V end was cut by 6 bases, the J end by 5 bases, with 13 bases between. Germline V CDR1 and CDR2: MDHEN, SYDVKM.

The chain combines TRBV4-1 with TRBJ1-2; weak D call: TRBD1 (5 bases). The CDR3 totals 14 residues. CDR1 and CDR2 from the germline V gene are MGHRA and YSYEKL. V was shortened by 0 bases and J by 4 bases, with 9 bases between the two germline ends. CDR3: CASSQEPQGYGYTF. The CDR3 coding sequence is TGCGCCAGCAGCCAAGAACCCCAGGGCTATGGCTACACCTTC.